This is a list of T cell receptor beta chains from one sample in a study of identifying expanded T cells in peripheral blood. Sequencing was performed with immunoSEQ multiplex PCR; in TCRdb, only in-frame clones are kept and a portion is missing. The sample gives about 90,000 clones, approximately 83% of which show up once; roughly 5.5% is in the top ten. Sample: blood. The source is a person aged 18 to 75 in good health. CDR3s leave out the opening cysteine and the closing phenylalanine or tryptophan.

v_call | cdr3_aa
TRBV7-3 | ASSLSSAGGLGNIQY
TRBV30 | AWSPQGYEQY
TRBV4-1 | ASSQAPDGSYSYEQY
TRBV11-3 | ASRQNENIQY
TRBV5-4 | ASSLPTGVNSPLH
TRBV18 | ASSPSRGQNEKLF
TRBV4-3 | ASSQADGNYGYT
TRBV7-9 | ASSFLWETNEQF
TRBV6-1 | ASSERHENTEAF
TRBV5-1 | ASSPNSQGGEKLF
TRBV9 | ASSVAGASYYGYT
TRBV7-2 | ASSLGTDNEQF
TRBV7-9 | ASSTVGLETQY
TRBV18 | ASSSGTYGYT
TRBV6-5 | ASSLLPGRNYGYT
TRBV21-1 | ARTGRYSNQPQH
TRBV10-3 | AIRDRLENSPLH
TRBV30 | AWSDRLMGTEAF
TRBV5-1 | ATSLAGSNTEAF
TRBV10-3 | AISEGGRGQTQY
TRBV10-1 | ASSETPGWGTNEQY
TRBV7-2 | ASRHTGLVGAF
TRBV7-6 | ASSLGTANTGELF
TRBV25-1 | ATAAGGTEAF
TRBV5-1 | ASSIQLTGELF
TRBV7-8 | ASSLGQDTGELF
TRBV7-8 | ASSLLSRDSNQPQH
TRBV19 | ASRIQGDHYGYT
TRBV15 | ATSRDRRTGDTGELF
TRBV6-5 | ASSTPVAAYEQY
TRBV2 | ASSSGPEYEQY
TRBV5-1 | ASSDLPQGANYGYT
TRBV6-5 | ASSLRAFLGYT
TRBV29-1 | SVERYRGPNTDTQY
TRBV19 | ASSTDPWVEAF
TRBV4-3 | ASSSSGVDGYT
TRBV12-5 | ASGLEEGYEQF
TRBV7-2 | ASGQRGNQPQH
TRBV10-1 | ASSGSILGEQY
TRBV5-1 | ASSLYLDYNEQF